This entry lists 11 T cell receptor beta chains sequenced from one sample in a study of cytomegalovirus exposure and HLA in healthy donors. Here immunoSEQ multiplex PCR was the method, and the copy in TCRdb shows in-frame clones only, minus some. The data hold 120,000 to 150,000 clones, with around 88% observed a single time. The sequencing sample was made of PBMCs. Receptors were obtained from a woman younger than 30 in good health and CMV-seropositive.

In this sample, this clone turned up once. V and J are TRBV6-1 and TRBJ2-2, with 9 positions matching TRBD2. Germline CDR1 reads MNHNS; CDR2 reads SASEGT. This CDR3 comprises 17 residues. The trim removed 3 bases at V and 4 bases at J, leaving 9 bases unmatched. As DNA, the CDR3 is TGTGCCAGCAGTGATTTTAGCGGGAGTGCAGGCACCGGGGAGCTGTTTTTT. Translating gives CASSDFSGSAGTGELFF.

This chain links TRBV7-8 with TRBJ2-2, with a possible D match to TRBD2 (6 bases). Germline CDR1 reads SGHVS; CDR2 reads FQNEAQ. The V end was cut by 5 bases, the J end by 8 bases, with 15 bases between. The CDR3 sequence is 14 residues long. Here the CDR3 DNA reads TGTGCCAGCAGCCCCGGGACTGCCCGGGGGGAGCTGTTTTTT. It specifies CASSPGTARGELFF.

This chain links TRBV28 with TRBJ2-7; 10 nucleotides match TRBD1. This CDR3 spans 15 amino acids. Germline V gene data show CDR1 as MDHEN and CDR2 as SYDVKM. J gave up 6 bases and V 5 bases, and 10 bases lay outside the gene matches. The CDR3 loop is CASSRGWDRGSEQYF. DNA for the CDR3: TGTGCCAGCAGTCGGGGGTGGGACAGGGGAAGCGAGCAGTACTTC. Complete variable domain (other parts from reference TRBV28 and TRBJ2-7): DVKVTQSSRYLVKRTGEKVFLECVQDMDHENMFWYRQDPGLGLRLIYFSYDVKMKEKGDIPEGYSVSREKKERFSLILESASTNQTSMYLCASSRGWDRGSEQYFGPGTRLTVT.

The V gene is TRBV10-3, the J gene TRBJ2-3; TRBD2 matches 7 bases. The J segment lost 3 bases and the V segment lost 5 bases, leaving 5 bases of the junction unmatched. This CDR3 has 14 amino acids. From germline, CDR1 is ENHRY and CDR2 SYGVKD. The CDR3 DNA follows: TGTGCCATCAGTAGAGCGGGGAGTACAGATACGCAGTATTTT. Protein sequence: CAISRAGSTDTQYF.

V and J are TRBV5-1 and TRBJ2-7; 9 bases align to TRBD2. The CDR3 extends over 14 amino acids. The V and J ends lost 4 bases and 0 bases, in that order; junction bases with no gene match: 2. The germline CDR1 and CDR2 sequences are SGHRS and YFSETQ. In DNA, the CDR3 is TGCGCCAGCAGCCATAGCGGGAGCTCCTACGAGCAGTACTTC. Protein product: CASSHSGSSYEQYF.

The rearrangement joins TRBV5-5 to TRBJ1-1; D not certain. The CDR3 is 13 residues long. CDR1 is SGHKS and CDR2 is YYEKEE in the germline V gene (reference sequence). Trimming cost V 0 bases and J 4 bases, with 7 bases left between them. This chain's CDR3 is CASSLDRGTEAFF. For the CDR3, the DNA is TGTGCCAGCAGCTTGGACCGGGGCACTGAAGCTTTCTTT.

This chain links TRBV7-9 with TRBJ1-4, with a tentative D call TRBD1 (5 bases). CDR3 length: 15 amino acids. CDR1 is SEHNR, CDR2 FQNEAQ, per germline (reference sequence). V was cut by 1 base and J by 6 bases, with 12 bases left in between. CDR3 sequence reads: CASSLEVGEDEKLFF. DNA for the CDR3: TGTGCCAGCAGCTTAGAGGTAGGGGAGGATGAAAAACTGTTTTTT.

This clone was counted between two and nine times. The chain joins TRBV13 to TRBJ2-3, with D unresolved. The V gene lost 1 base and the J gene lost 2 bases, with 4 bases spanning the gap. The CDR3 totals 13 residues. Looked up from germline, CDR1 is PRHDT and CDR2 is FYEKMQ (reference sequence). The DNA of the CDR3 is TGTGCCAGCAGCTTAGCACACACAGATACGCAGTATTTT. This codes for CASSLAHTDTQYF.

The chain joins TRBV30 to TRBJ2-1; the match to TRBD1 covers 10 bases. The germline V gene encodes CDR1 GTSNPN and CDR2 SVGIG (reference sequence). The CDR3 totals 12 residues. Losses at the gene ends were 7 bases for V and 4 bases for J; bases not matched to a gene: 1. The CDR3 region has the DNA TGTGCCTTGGACAGGGGGTACAATGAGCAGTTCTTC. Translated, it gives CALDRGYNEQFF.

The chain uses TRBV11-2 and TRBJ1-4; D not resolved. V was cut by 6 bases and J by 9 bases, with 17 bases left in between. The CDR3 loop spans 14 amino acids. Per the germline V gene, CDR1 is SGHAT and CDR2 is FQNNGV. CDR3: CASRPFAAGKKLFF. The CDR3 DNA follows: TGTGCCAGCAGACCCTTCGCTGCGGGTAAAAAACTGTTTTTT. Filled out from reference TRBV11-2 and TRBJ1-4, the complete variable domain reads EAGVAQSPRYKIIEKRQSVAFWCNPISGHATLYWYQQILGQGPKLLIQFQNNGVVDDSQLPKDRFSAERLKGVDSTLKIQPAKLEDSAVYLCASRPFAAGKKLFFGSGTQLSVL.

The chain employs TRBV29-1 and TRBJ2-7; TRBD2 matches 9 bases. The CDR3 extends over 13 amino acids. After removal of 6 bases from V and 0 bases from J, the junction contained 3 bases not matched to a gene. Per germline, CDR1 SQVTM and CDR2 ANQGSEA. The CDR3 sequence: CSVLAGSSYEQYF. DNA for the CDR3: TGCAGCGTGCTAGCGGGAAGCTCCTACGAGCAGTACTTC.